This T cell receptor (beta chain) was sequenced during a study of OX40 agonist ivuxolimab in advanced cancers. Study observations and caveats: Mean expanded clone counts were higher in CD8+ than CD4+ T cells.

V shed 5 bases and J shed 1 base, with 7 bases lying between them. Germline-derived CDR1 and CDR2 are GTSNPN and SVGIG (reference sequence). The CDR3 consists of 12 residues. Generated by immunoSEQ multiplex PCR, the TCRdb table keeps only in-frame clones and is missing some. The sample has some 16,000 clones; approximately 82% are singletons. Of note for this clone: The antigen is not known.

The starting material was CD4+ or CD8+ T cells sorted from blood, obtained in a trial of the OX40 agonist ivuxolimab. This receptor was taken from an adult with an advanced solid tumor such as melanoma, head and neck, liver or kidney cancer. The chain joins TRBV30 to TRBJ2-3; D call uncertain. The CDR3 region is CAWGRGTDTQYF. As DNA, the CDR3 is TGTGCCTGGGGTAGGGGCACAGATACGCAGTATTTT.